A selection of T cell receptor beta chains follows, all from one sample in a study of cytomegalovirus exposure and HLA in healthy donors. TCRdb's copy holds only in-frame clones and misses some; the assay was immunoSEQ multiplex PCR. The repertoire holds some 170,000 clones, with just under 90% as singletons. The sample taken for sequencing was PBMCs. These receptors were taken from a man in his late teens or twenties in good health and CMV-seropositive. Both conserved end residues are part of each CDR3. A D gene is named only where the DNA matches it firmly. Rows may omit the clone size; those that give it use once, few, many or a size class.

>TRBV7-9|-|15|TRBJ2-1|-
CASSRREWKNNEQFF
TGTGCCAGCAGCCGACGGGAGTGGAAGAACAATGAGCAGTTCTTC
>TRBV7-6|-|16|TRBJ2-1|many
CASSLGRLWEKDEQFF
TGTGCCAGCAGCTTAGGACGGCTTTGGGAGAAGGATGAGCAGTTCTTC
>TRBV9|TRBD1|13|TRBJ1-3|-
CASGDRAGNTIYF
TGTGCCAGCGGAGACAGGGCCGGAAACACCATATATTTT
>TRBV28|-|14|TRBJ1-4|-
CASSMDYMEEKLFF
TGTGCCAGCAGTATGGACTACATGGAGGAAAAACTGTTTTTT
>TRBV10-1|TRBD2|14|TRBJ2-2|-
CASAQAGGTGELFF
TGCGCCAGCGCCCAAGCGGGAGGGACCGGGGAGCTGTTTTTT
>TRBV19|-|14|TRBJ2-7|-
CASSIERGSYEQYF
TGTGCCAGTAGTATAGAAAGGGGCTCCTACGAGCAGTACTTC
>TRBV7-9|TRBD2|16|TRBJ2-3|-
CASSDRLAGEVDTQYF
TGTGCCAGCAGCGATAGACTAGCGGGAGAGGTGGATACGCAGTATTTT
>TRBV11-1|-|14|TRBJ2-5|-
CASSDSSHRETQYF
TGTGCCAGCAGCGACTCGTCACACCGAGAGACCCAGTACTTC
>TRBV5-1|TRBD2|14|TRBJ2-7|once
CASSLEMERGVQYF
TGCGCCAGCAGCTTGGAGATGGAGCGGGGGGTGCAGTACTTC
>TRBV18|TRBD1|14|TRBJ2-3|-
CASSQGQSTDTQYF
TGTGCCAGCTCGCAGGGACAGTCCACAGATACGCAGTATTTT
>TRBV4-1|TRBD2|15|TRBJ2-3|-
CASSPSGRGTDTQYF
TGCGCCAGCAGCCCTAGCGGGAGAGGCACAGATACGCAGTATTTT
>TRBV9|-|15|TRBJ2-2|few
CASSRTGSSTGELFF
TGTGCCAGCAGCCGCACAGGGTCCTCTACCGGGGAGCTGTTTTTT
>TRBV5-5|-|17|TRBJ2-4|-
CASSLEVVLIAKNIQYF
TGTGCCAGCAGCTTGGAGGTAGTACTAATAGCCAAAAACATTCAGTACTTC
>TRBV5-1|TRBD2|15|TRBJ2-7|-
CASSSRGGSIYEQYF
TGCGCCAGCAGCTCGAGGGGCGGGAGTATCTACGAGCAGTACTTC
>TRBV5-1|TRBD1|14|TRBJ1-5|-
CASSLGQGDQPQHF
TGCGCCAGCAGCTTAGGTCAGGGGGATCAGCCCCAGCATTTT
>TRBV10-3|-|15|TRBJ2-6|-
CAISESRTGANVLTF
TGTGCCATCAGTGAGTCGCGTACTGGGGCCAACGTCCTGACTTTC
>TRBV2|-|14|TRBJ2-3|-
CASKGWTETDTQYF
TGTGCCAGCAAGGGGTGGACGGAAACAGATACGCAGTATTTT
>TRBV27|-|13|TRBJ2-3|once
CASSFAPTDTQYF
TGTGCCAGCAGTTTTGCGCCCACAGATACGCAGTATTTT
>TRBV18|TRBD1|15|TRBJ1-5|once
CASSPRTGADQPQHF
TGTGCCAGCTCACCTCGAACAGGGGCCGATCAGCCCCAGCATTTT
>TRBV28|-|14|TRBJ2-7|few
CASSSWQGPYEQYF
TGTGCCAGCAGTTCGTGGCAGGGGCCCTACGAGCAGTACTTC
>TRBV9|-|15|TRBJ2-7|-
CASSVGGSKTYEQYF
TGTGCCAGCAGCGTAGGAGGGAGTAAAACATACGAGCAGTACTTC
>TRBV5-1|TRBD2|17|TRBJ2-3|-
CASSLGLAGAPPDTQYF
TGCGCCAGCAGCTTGGGCCTAGCGGGAGCGCCTCCGGATACGCAGTATTTT
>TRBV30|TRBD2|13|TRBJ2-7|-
CAWILAGGYEQYF
TGTGCCTGGATACTAGCGGGTGGTTACGAGCAGTACTTC
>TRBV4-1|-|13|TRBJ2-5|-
CASSQVVQETQYF
TGCGCCAGCAGCCAAGTAGTACAAGAGACCCAGTACTTC
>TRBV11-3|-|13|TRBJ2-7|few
CASSLGPSIEQYF
TGTGCCAGCAGCTTAGGGCCTAGCATCGAGCAGTACTTC
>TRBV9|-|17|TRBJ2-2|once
CASSVGSGEGIRGELFF
TGTGCCAGCAGCGTAGGGTCGGGAGAAGGAATCAGGGGGGAGCTGTTTTTT
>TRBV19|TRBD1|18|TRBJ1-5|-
CASKGGTGGFGGNQPQHF
TGTGCCAGTAAGGGGGGGACAGGGGGCTTCGGGGGCAATCAGCCCCAGCATTTT
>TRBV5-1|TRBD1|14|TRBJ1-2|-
CASSLGQGIYGYTF
TGCGCCAGCAGCTTAGGACAGGGTATCTATGGCTACACCTTC
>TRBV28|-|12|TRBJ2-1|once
CASSWKSDEQFF
TGTGCCAGCAGCTGGAAGAGCGATGAGCAGTTCTTC
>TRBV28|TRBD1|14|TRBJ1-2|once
CASSLPLTGGGYTF
TGTGCCAGCAGCCTCCCGTTGACAGGGGGTGGCTACACCTTC
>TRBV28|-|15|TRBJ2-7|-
CASSRQQILSYEQYF
TGTGCCAGCAGTCGACAGCAGATCCTCTCCTACGAGCAGTACTTC
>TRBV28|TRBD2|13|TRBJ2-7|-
CASWAGGGYEQYF
TGTGCCAGCTGGGCGGGGGGGGGCTACGAGCAGTACTTC
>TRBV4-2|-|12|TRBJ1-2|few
CASRQGGYGYTF
TGTGCCAGCAGACAGGGTGGCTATGGCTACACCTTC
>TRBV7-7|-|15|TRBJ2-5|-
CASSLGLSHQETQYF
TGTGCTAGCAGCTTAGGACTATCCCACCAAGAGACCCAGTACTTC
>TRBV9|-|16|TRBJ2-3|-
CASSPRASESTDTQYF
TGTGCCAGCAGCCCGAGGGCTAGCGAAAGCACAGATACGCAGTATTTT
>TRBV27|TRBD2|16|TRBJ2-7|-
CASSSTLAGVSYEQYF
TGTGCCAGCAGTTCCACACTAGCGGGAGTATCCTACGAGCAGTACTTC
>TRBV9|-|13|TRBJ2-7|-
CASSVDPREKQYF
TGTGCCAGCAGCGTAGACCCTCGGGAGAAGCAGTACTTC
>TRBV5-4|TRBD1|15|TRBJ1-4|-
CASSPSGQDNEKLFF
TGTGCCAGCAGCCCCTCGGGACAGGATAATGAAAAACTGTTTTTT
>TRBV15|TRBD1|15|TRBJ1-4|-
CATSPRTGRNEKLFF
TGTGCCACCAGCCCCCGGACAGGCCGAAATGAAAAACTGTTTTTT
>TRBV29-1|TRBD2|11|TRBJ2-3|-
CSIGGEGGPYF
TGCAGCATTGGGGGGGAGGGCGGGCCGTATTTT
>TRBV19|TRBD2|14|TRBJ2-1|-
CASSQAGVRNEQFF
TGTGCCAGTAGTCAAGCGGGAGTGAGGAATGAGCAGTTCTTC
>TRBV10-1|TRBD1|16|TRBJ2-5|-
CASGNSGTGLKETQYF
TGCGCCAGCGGTAACTCCGGGACAGGATTGAAAGAGACCCAGTACTTC
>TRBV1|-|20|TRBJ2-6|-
CTSSQDSWQGARSGANVLTF
TGCACCAGCAGCCAAGACTCGTGGCAGGGGGCTCGATCTGGGGCCAACGTCCTGACTTTC
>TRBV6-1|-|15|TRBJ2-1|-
CASSEYRVGYNEQFF
TGTGCCAGCAGTGAGTACAGGGTTGGCTACAATGAGCAGTTCTTC
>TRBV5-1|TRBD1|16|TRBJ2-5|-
CASSLANRGPQETQYF
TGCGCCAGCAGCTTGGCCAATAGGGGGCCACAAGAGACCCAGTACTTC
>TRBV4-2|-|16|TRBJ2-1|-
CASSQGSGQLWNEQFF
TGTGCCAGCAGCCAAGGATCCGGACAGCTTTGGAATGAGCAGTTCTTC
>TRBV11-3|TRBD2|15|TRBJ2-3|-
CASSQTSEGTDTQYF
TGTGCCAGCAGCCAAACTAGCGAAGGCACAGATACGCAGTATTTT
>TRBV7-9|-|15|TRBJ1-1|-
CASTTGGIRNTEAFF
TGTGCCAGCACCACCGGGGGGATTAGGAACACTGAAGCTTTCTTT
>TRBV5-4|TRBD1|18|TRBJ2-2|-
CASSKVPGQGTLAGELFF
TGTGCCAGCAGCAAGGTCCCGGGACAGGGAACATTGGCCGGGGAGCTGTTTTTT
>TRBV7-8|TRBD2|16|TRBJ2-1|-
CASSTLAGGPVNEQFF
TGTGCCAGCAGCACCCTAGCGGGAGGGCCCGTCAATGAGCAGTTCTTC
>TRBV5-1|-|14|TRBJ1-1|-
CASSLAEANTEAFF
TGCGCCAGCAGCTTGGCCGAGGCGAACACTGAAGCTTTCTTT
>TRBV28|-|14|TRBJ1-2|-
CASSLLNRDYGYTF
TGTGCCAGCAGTTTACTAAACCGTGACTATGGCTACACCTTC
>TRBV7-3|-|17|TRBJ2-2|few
CASSLTVRGPNTGELFF
TGTGCCAGCAGCTTAACCGTGCGGGGTCCAAACACCGGGGAGCTGTTTTTT